This TCR beta chain originates from a study of cytomegalovirus exposure and HLA in healthy donors. Overall study findings and caveats: Being productive about 87% or about 30% of the time was typical of most TCR beta V segments in an earlier analysis. Accurate predictions that matched the HLA-A and HLA-B alleles of most subjects were reportedly made from TCR beta sequences. Trimming of TCR beta V- and J-genes showed a link, identified in a later analysis, to a missense DCLRE1C variant. After further analysis at a later stage, 16,951 TCR beta sequences were associated with HLA alleles at 0.05 false discovery rate.

In the PCR, 60 Vbeta and 13 Jbeta primers were used. Sequencing was performed with immunoSEQ multiplex PCR; in TCRdb, only in-frame clones are kept and a portion is missing. The table has some 200,000 clones, under 70% seen once. The germline V gene has CDR1 SGHRS and CDR2 YFSETQ. The CDR3 is made up of 17 amino acids. After removal of 1 base from V and 2 bases from J, the junction contained 9 bases not matched to a gene. On this clone itself: Antigen specificity is unknown.

The source of this sequence is a man aged 35-49 years in good health and CMV-seropositive. Input material: PBMCs. This chain links TRBV5-1 with TRBJ2-1, with 7 positions matching TRBD2. The CDR3 DNA is TGCGCCAGCAGCTTGCGGGGGGACCCCGGGCCCTACAATGAGCAGTTCTTC. Translating it yields CASSLRGDPGPYNEQFF.